The 3 T cell receptor beta chains below all came from one sample that was sequenced in a study of blood T cell repertoires in COVID-19. Generated by immunoSEQ multiplex PCR, the TCRdb table keeps only in-frame clones and is missing some. The sample has approximately 120,000 clones; around four fifths are singletons. Sequencing was performed on peripheral blood. The receptors were gathered from a human donor in a cohort sampled during active COVID-19.

The rearrangement joins TRBV28 to TRBJ1-1; TRBD1 might be the D (5 bases). V was shortened by 6 bases and J by 2 bases, with 19 bases between the two germline ends. CDR1 and CDR2 from the germline V gene are MDHEN and SYDVKM. There are 16 residues in the CDR3. This CDR3 reads CASSPTLLRVNTEAFF. The CDR3 DNA reads TGTGCCAGCAGCCCAACCCTTCTCAGGGTTAACACTGAAGCTTTCTTT. Full variable domain (remainder filled in from reference TRBV28 and TRBJ1-1): DVKVTQSSRYLVKRTGEKVFLECVQDMDHENMFWYRQDPGLGLRLIYFSYDVKMKEKGDIPEGYSVSREKKERFSLILESASTNQTSMYLCASSPTLLRVNTEAFFGQGTRLTVV.

The chain combines TRBV6-5 with TRBJ1-1, with 7 bases matching TRBD1. Germline loops: CDR1 MNHEY, CDR2 SVGAGI. J lost 6 bases, V lost 5 bases, and 9 bases had no gene match. This CDR3 has 14 amino acids. CDR3 sequence: CASSHRQGKPEAFF. Written as DNA, the CDR3 is TGTGCCAGCAGTCACCGACAGGGCAAGCCTGAAGCTTTCTTT.

V is TRBV5-3 and J is TRBJ2-6; tentatively, D is TRBD1 (6 bases). TRBV5-3 falls under the ORF class, with uncertain function. This CDR3 has 15 residues. The V end was cut by 0 bases, the J end by 3 bases, with 7 bases between. DNA of the CDR3: TGTGCCAGAAGCTTGGACAGGGATGGGGCCAACGTCCTGACTTTC. Translated: CARSLDRDGANVLTF.